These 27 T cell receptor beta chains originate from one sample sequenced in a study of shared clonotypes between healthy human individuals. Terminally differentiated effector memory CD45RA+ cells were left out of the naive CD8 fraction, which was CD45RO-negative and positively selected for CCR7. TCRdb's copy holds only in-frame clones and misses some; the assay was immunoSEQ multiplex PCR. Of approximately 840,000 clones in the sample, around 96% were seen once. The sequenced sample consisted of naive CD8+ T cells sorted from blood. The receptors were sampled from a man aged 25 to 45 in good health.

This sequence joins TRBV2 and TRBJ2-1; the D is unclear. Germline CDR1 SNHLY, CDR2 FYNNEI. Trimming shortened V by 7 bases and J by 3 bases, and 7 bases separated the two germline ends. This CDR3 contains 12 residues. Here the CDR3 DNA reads TGTGCCAGCACCAGAGGCTACAATGAGCAGTTCTTC. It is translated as CASTRGYNEQFF.

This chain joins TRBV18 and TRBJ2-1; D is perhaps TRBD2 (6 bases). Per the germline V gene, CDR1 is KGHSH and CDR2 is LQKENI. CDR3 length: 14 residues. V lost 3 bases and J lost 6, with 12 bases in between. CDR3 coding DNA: TGTGCCAGCTCACCGGAGCTAGCGCGCAATGAGCAGTTCTTC. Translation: CASSPELARNEQFF. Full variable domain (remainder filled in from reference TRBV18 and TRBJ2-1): NAGVMQNPRHLVRRRGQEARLRCSPMKGHSHVYWYRQLPEEGLKFMVYLQKENIIDESGMPKERFSAEFPKEGPSILRIQQVVRGDSAAYFCASSPELARNEQFFGPGTRLTVL.

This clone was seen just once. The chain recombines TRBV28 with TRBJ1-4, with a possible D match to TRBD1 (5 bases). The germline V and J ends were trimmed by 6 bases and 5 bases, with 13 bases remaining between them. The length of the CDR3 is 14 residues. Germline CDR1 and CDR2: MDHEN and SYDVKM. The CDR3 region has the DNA TGTGCCAGCAGAAAGGTGGGGGGGAATGAAAAACTGTTTTTT. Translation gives CASRKVGGNEKLFF.

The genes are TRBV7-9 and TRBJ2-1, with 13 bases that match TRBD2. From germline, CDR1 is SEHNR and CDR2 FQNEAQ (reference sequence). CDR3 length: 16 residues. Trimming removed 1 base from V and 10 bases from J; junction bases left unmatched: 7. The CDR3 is CASSLGPGTSGVEQFF. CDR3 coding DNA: TGTGCCAGCAGCTTAGGTCCCGGGACTAGCGGGGTGGAGCAGTTCTTC.

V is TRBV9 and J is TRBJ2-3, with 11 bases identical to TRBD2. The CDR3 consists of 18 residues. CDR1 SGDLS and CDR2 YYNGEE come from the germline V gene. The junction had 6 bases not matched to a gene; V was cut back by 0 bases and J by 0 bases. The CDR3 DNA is TGTGCCAGCAGCGTAGGGCTAGCGGGAGGCCTAAGCACAGATACGCAGTATTTT. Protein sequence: CASSVGLAGGLSTDTQYF.

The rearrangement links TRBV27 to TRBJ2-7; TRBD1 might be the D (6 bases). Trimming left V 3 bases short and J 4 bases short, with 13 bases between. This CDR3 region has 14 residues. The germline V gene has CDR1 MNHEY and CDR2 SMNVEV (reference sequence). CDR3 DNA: TGTGCCAGCAGTTTGTGGGACAACAGTTACGAGCAGTACTTC. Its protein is CASSLWDNSYEQYF.

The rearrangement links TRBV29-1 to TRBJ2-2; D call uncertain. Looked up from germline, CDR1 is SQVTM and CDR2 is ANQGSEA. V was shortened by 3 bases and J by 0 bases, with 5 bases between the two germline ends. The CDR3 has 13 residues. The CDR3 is CSVEKTNTGELFF. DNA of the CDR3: TGCAGCGTTGAGAAAACGAACACCGGGGAGCTGTTTTTT.

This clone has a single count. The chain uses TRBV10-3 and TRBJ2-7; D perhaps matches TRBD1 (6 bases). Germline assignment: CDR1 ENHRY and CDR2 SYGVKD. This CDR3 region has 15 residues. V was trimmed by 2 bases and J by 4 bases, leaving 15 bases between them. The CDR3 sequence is CAISETRQVRYEQYF. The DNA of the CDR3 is TGTGCCATCAGTGAGACCAGACAGGTCCGGTACGAGCAGTACTTC.

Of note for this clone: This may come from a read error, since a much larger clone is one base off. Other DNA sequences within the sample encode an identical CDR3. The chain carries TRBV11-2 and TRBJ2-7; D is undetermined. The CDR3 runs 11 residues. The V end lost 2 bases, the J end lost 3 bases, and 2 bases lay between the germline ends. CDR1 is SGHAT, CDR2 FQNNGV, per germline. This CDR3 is CASSLYYEQYF. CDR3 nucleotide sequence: TGTGCCAGCAGCTTATACTACGAGCAGTACTTC.

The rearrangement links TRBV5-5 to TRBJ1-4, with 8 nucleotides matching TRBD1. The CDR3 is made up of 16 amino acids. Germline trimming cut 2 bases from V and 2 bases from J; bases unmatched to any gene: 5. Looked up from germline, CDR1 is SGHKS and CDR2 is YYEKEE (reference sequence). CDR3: CASSFIGQGTNEKLFF. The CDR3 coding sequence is TGTGCCAGCAGCTTCATCGGACAGGGTACTAATGAAAAACTGTTTTTT. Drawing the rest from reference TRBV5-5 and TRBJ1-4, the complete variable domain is DAGVTQSPTHLIKTRGQQVTLRCSPISGHKSVSWYQQVLGQGPQFIFQYYEKEERGRGNFPDRFSARQFPNYSSELNVNALLLGDSALYLCASSFIGQGTNEKLFFGSGTQLSVL.

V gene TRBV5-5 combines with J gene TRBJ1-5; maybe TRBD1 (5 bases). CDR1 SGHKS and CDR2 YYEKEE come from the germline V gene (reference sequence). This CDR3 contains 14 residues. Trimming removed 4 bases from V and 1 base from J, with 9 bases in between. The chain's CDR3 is CASSPGTSNQPQHF. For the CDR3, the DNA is TGTGCCAGCAGCCCAGGGACGAGCAATCAGCCCCAGCATTTT.

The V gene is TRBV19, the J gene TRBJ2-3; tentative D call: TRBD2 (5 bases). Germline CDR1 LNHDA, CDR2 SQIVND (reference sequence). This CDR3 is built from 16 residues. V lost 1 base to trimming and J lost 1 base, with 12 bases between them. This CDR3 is CASSIVATPGTDTQYF. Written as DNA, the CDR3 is TGTGCCAGTAGTATAGTAGCGACGCCAGGCACAGATACGCAGTATTTT. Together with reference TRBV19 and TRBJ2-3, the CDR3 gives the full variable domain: DGGITQSPKYLFRKEGQNVTLSCEQNLNHDAMYWYRQDPGQGLRLIYYSQIVNDFQKGDIAEGYSVSREKKESFPLTVTSAQKNPTAFYLCASSIVATPGTDTQYFGPGTRLTVL.

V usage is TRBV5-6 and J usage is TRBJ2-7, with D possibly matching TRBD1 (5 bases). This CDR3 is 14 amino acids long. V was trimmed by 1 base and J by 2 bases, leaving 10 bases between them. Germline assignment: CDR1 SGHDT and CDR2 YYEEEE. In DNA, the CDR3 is TGTGCCAGCAGCTTGCAGGGATCGGCCTACGAGCAGTACTTC. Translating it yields CASSLQGSAYEQYF.

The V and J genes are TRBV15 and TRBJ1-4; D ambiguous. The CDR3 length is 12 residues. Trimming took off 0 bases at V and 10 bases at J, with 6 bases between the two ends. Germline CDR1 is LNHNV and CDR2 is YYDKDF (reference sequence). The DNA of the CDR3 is TGTGCCACCAGCAGAGATCCCGGAAAACTGTTTTTT. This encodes CATSRDPGKLFF.

CDR3 DNA sequence: TGTGCCAGCAGCTTGGGGCTGGGGACCTCCTACAATGAGCAGTTCTTC. This translates into CASSLGLGTSYNEQFF. The chain carries TRBV5-6 and TRBJ2-1; perhaps D is TRBD1 or TRBD2 (5 bases each). The germline CDR1 and CDR2 sequences are SGHDT and YYEEEE. V was shortened by 0 bases and J by 0 bases, with 10 bases between the two germline ends. This CDR3 has 16 amino acids.

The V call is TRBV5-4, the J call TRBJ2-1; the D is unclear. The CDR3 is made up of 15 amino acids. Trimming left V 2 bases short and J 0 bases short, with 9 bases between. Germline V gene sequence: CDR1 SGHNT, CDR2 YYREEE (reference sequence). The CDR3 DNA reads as TGTGCCAGCAGCTTCGGCGTGAGCTCCTACAATGAGCAGTTCTTC. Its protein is CASSFGVSSYNEQFF.

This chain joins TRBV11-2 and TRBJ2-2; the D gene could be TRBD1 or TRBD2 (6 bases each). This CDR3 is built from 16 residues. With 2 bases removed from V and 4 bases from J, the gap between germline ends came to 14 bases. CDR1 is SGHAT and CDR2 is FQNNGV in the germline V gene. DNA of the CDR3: TGTGCCAGCAGCTTATTTTACGGGGGCAGCACCGGGGAGCTGTTTTTT. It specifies CASSLFYGGSTGELFF.

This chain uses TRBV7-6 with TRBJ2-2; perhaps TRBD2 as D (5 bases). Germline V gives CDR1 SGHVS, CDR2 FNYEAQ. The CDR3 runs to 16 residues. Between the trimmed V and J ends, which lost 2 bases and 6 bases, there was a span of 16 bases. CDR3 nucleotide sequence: TGTGCCAGCAGCTTAAGGGTAGGGCTAGCTGCCGGGGAGCTGTTTTTT. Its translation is CASSLRVGLAAGELFF.

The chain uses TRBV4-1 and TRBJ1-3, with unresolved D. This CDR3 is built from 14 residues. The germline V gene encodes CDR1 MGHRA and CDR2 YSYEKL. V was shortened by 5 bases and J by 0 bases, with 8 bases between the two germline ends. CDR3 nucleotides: TGCGCCAGCAGCGGAGGGAGCTCTGGAAACACCATATATTTT. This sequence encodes CASSGGSSGNTIYF.

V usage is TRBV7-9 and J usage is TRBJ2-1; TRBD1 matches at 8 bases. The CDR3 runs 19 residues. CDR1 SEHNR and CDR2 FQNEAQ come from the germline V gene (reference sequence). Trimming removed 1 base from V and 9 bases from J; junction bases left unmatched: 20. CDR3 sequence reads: CASSLGGIYDGQGFLEQFF. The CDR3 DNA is TGTGCCAGCAGCTTAGGTGGGATTTATGATGGACAGGGCTTTCTTGAGCAGTTCTTC.

The CDR3 region is CASSPHFDQGGKTQYF. The CDR3 nucleotides are TGTGCCAGCAGCCCGCATTTCGATCAGGGGGGTAAGACCCAGTACTTC. The V call is TRBV9, the J call TRBJ2-5, with a possible D match to TRBD1 (7 bases). This CDR3 has 16 residues. V was shortened by 4 bases and J by 6 bases, with 22 bases between the two germline ends. Looked up from germline, CDR1 is SGDLS and CDR2 is YYNGEE.

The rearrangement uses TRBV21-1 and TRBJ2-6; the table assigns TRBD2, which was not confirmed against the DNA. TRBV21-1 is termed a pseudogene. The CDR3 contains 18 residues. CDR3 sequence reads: CASSISSTGGSGANVLTF. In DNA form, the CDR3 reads TGTGCCAGCAGCATTAGCAGTACGGGGGGCTCTGGGGCCAACGTCCTGACTTTC.

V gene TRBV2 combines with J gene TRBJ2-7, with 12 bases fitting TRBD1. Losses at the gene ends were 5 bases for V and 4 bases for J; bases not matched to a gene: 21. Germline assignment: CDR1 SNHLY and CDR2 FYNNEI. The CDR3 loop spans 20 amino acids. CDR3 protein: CASSHLRDRGPSSRAYEQYF. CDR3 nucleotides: TGTGCCAGCAGTCATCTACGGGACAGGGGGCCTAGTTCTCGGGCTTACGAGCAGTACTTC.

CDR3 sequence (DNA): TGTGCCAGCAGCTTGGGGGGGGCGGCTTTCTTT. Its protein is CASSLGGAAFF. The V call is TRBV5-4, the J call TRBJ1-1, with TRBD1 as a possible D gene (6 bases). This CDR3 has 11 amino acids. Germline V gene data show CDR1 as SGHNT and CDR2 as YYREEE (reference sequence). Trimming left V 0 bases short and J 11 bases short, with 8 bases between.

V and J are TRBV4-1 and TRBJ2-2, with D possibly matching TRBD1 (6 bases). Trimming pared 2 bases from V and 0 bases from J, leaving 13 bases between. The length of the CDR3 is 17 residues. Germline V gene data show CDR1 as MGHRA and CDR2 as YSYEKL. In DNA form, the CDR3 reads TGCGCCAGCAGCCAACGTTGGCAGGGGACGAACACCGGGGAGCTGTTTTTT. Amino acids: CASSQRWQGTNTGELFF.

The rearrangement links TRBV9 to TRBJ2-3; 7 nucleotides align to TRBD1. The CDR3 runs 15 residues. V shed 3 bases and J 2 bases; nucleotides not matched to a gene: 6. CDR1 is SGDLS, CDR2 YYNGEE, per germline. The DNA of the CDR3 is TGTGCCAGCAGCGCGGGACAGACTAACACAGATACGCAGTATTTT. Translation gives CASSAGQTNTDTQYF.

DNA of the CDR3: TGTGCCAGCAGTCCCTACGGGGGGCTAGGCGATGAGCAGTTCTTC. It codes for CASSPYGGLGDEQFF. This rearrangement joins TRBV6-5 to TRBJ2-1; a weak D match, TRBD2 (7 bases). Trimming took off 5 bases at V and 8 bases at J, with 19 bases between the two ends. CDR1 is MNHEY and CDR2 is SVGAGI in the germline V gene. CDR3 length: 15 amino acids.